The 13 T cell receptor beta chains given below trace back to one sample, sequenced in a study of PD-L1 blockade in urothelial cancer. The protocol was immunoSEQ multiplex PCR, while the TCRdb copy is restricted to in-frame clones and leaves out a portion. Here the sample spans 95,000 to 100,000 clones, 80% to 90% being singletons. Time point reported: pretreatment peripheral blood. The starting material was PBMCs, obtained around atezolizumab (anti-PD-L1) treatment. The receptor set was obtained from a man aged 55-75 years with urothelial cancer.

This clone has a handful of counts. CDR3 loop: CASSYNPEIIYGYTF. The CDR3 DNA sequence: TGTGCCAGCAGTTACAACCCCGAGATTATCTATGGCTACACCTTC. The chain couples TRBV6-6 to TRBJ1-2; no definite D call. Germline V gives CDR1 MNHNY, CDR2 SVGAGI (reference sequence). Deletions cut 2 bases from V and 4 bases from J, with 14 bases between. The length of the CDR3 is 15 residues.

The chain couples TRBV5-1 to TRBJ2-7, with a tentative D call TRBD1 (5 bases). Germline loops: CDR1 SGHRS, CDR2 YFSETQ. This CDR3 has 15 amino acids. Trimming took off 3 bases at V and 2 bases at J, with 15 bases between the two ends. This CDR3 is CASSYQGPPAYEQYF. CDR3 DNA sequence: TGCGCCAGCAGCTATCAGGGCCCTCCAGCCTACGAGCAGTACTTC.

V gene TRBV27 combines with J gene TRBJ2-3; D gene unclear. The CDR3 totals 13 residues. In germline, CDR1 is MNHEY, CDR2 SMNVEV (reference sequence). V was cut by 8 bases and J by 15 bases, with 24 bases left in between. Written as DNA, the CDR3 is TGTGCCAGCTCCCACAGCCAGAGCCAACCGTACTATTTT. Translation gives CASSHSQSQPYYF.

A single count supports this clone. The chain combines TRBV5-4 with TRBJ2-3; 9 bases map to TRBD2. Looked up from germline, CDR1 is SGHNT and CDR2 is YYREEE (reference sequence). Unmatched junction bases numbered 9, after V lost 4 bases and J lost 0 bases. The CDR3 spans 17 residues. In DNA form, the CDR3 reads TGTGCCAGCAGCACCCCGCCTAGCGGGGTGAGCACAGATACGCAGTATTTT. Translating gives CASSTPPSGVSTDTQYF.

The rearrangement links TRBV6-6 to TRBJ2-3; the D is unclear. Germline loops: CDR1 MNHNY, CDR2 SVGAGI (reference sequence). V lost 4 bases, J lost 0 bases, and 5 bases lay in between. This CDR3 spans 13 amino acids. CDR3 nucleotides: TGTGCCAGCAGTTCCCTTAGCACAGATACGCAGTATTTT. Translation: CASSSLSTDTQYF.

This chain connects TRBV5-4 to TRBJ2-1, with 9 bases identical to TRBD2. From germline, CDR1 is SGHNT and CDR2 YYREEE (reference sequence). The CDR3 extends over 18 amino acids. J lost 0 bases, V lost 1 base, and 8 bases had no gene match. The CDR3 nucleotides are TGTGCCAGCAGCTTGAGAACTAGCGGGCTGAGCTCCTACAATGAGCAGTTCTTC. Protein product: CASSLRTSGLSSYNEQFF.

This chain connects TRBV5-6 to TRBJ2-7; the match to TRBD2 covers 11 bases. The CDR3 is 15 residues long. The ends lost 4 bases at V and 7 bases at J; junction bases unmatched: 10. Germline CDR1 and CDR2: SGHDT and YYEEEE. The CDR3: CASSPRTSGWLEQYF. CDR3 coding DNA: TGTGCCAGCAGCCCCCGGACTAGCGGGTGGTTGGAGCAGTACTTC.

The gene calls are TRBV19 and TRBJ2-1, with D possibly TRBD2 on 5 matching bases. V was shortened by 5 bases and J by 5 bases, with 13 bases between the two germline ends. Germline V gives CDR1 LNHDA, CDR2 SQIVND (reference sequence). CDR3 length: 14 residues. For the CDR3, the DNA is TGTGCCAGTAGTCTACCGGGATATAACAATGAGCAGTTCTTC. Its protein product is CASSLPGYNNEQFF.

This clone has only one observation. The chain has TRBV28 and TRBJ2-3; D is perhaps TRBD2 (5 bases). V dropped 5 bases and J dropped 0 bases, with 15 bases sitting between them. This CDR3 is 16 amino acids long. The germline gives CDR1 MDHEN, CDR2 SYDVKM. The CDR3 here is CASSRFRRSSTDTQYF. The CDR3 DNA reads as TGTGCCAGCAGTCGATTCAGGAGGTCTAGCACAGATACGCAGTATTTT.

There are a few counts of this clone. Here the CDR3 DNA reads TGTGCCAGCAGAAGCACCGGGACAGGTGGCGGCTACACCTTC. This codes for CASRSTGTGGGYTF. V and J are TRBV6-5 and TRBJ1-2; 8 bases match TRBD1. V trimming: 6 bases; J trimming: 8 bases; junction bases outside the gene matches: 11. This CDR3 contains 14 residues. Per germline, CDR1 MNHEY and CDR2 SVGAGI.

This chain links TRBV5-1 with TRBJ1-1, with TRBD1 matching over 7 bases. V was clipped by 4 bases and J by 1 base; unmatched bases: 4. The CDR3 sequence is 14 residues long. Germline CDR1 and CDR2: SGHRS and YFSETQ. The CDR3 here is CASSAGQTNTEAFF. The CDR3 coding sequence is TGCGCCAGCAGCGCGGGACAGACGAACACTGAAGCTTTCTTT.

The genes are TRBV5-4 and TRBJ2-5; perhaps TRBD2 as D (7 bases). Germline CDR1 SGHNT, CDR2 YYREEE (reference sequence). This CDR3 has 13 amino acids. Trimming shortened V by 4 bases and J by 5 bases, and 12 bases separated the two germline ends. CDR3 loop: CASSLGGAETQYF. The CDR3 DNA is TGTGCCAGCAGCCTTGGGGGGGCGGAGACCCAGTACTTC.

The chain is built from TRBV7-6 and TRBJ2-1; 11 positions match TRBD2. The germline V gene encodes CDR1 SGHVS and CDR2 FNYEAQ. The CDR3 has 15 residues. V was pared by 3 bases and J by 7 bases, with 5 bases of the junction left unmatched. CDR3 DNA: TGTGCCAGCAGCTTGAGAACTAGCGGGAGTAATGAGCAGTTCTTC. This codes for CASSLRTSGSNEQFF.